These 5 T cell receptor beta chains came from one sample sequenced in a study of T cell responses to AZD1222 COVID-19 vaccine. The table came from immunoSEQ multiplex PCR; TCRdb's copy has only in-frame clones and leaves some out. This sample has more than 150,000 clones, with 85% to 95% found just once. The input for sequencing was peripheral blood, taken 28 days after the second AZD1222 dose. These receptors came from an adult who received the AZD1222 COVID-19 vaccine.

The chain has TRBV5-1 and TRBJ1-5; D remains unclear. V lost 0 bases and J lost 6, with 7 bases in between. From germline, CDR1 is SGHRS and CDR2 YFSETQ. This CDR3 is 13 amino acids long. This chain's CDR3 is CASSLALGQPQHF. DNA of the CDR3: TGCGCCAGCAGCTTGGCTCTAGGTCAGCCCCAGCATTTT.

The chain combines TRBV19 with TRBJ1-3; 8 bases fit TRBD1. This CDR3 is 18 amino acids long. The trim removed 3 bases at V and 0 bases at J, leaving 10 bases unmatched. Germline loops: CDR1 LNHDA, CDR2 SQIVND (reference sequence). CDR3 coding DNA: TGTGCCAGTAGTATTTTCGGCCAGGGGGCAGGCTCTGGAAACACCATATATTTT. It translates to CASSIFGQGAGSGNTIYF.

The gene calls are TRBV27 and TRBJ1-5, with D maybe TRBD1 (6 bases). This CDR3 has 13 amino acids. With 6 bases removed from V and 6 bases from J, the gap between germline ends came to 12 bases. Looked up from germline, CDR1 is MNHEY and CDR2 is SMNVEV (reference sequence). CDR3 in amino acids: CASSRGGGQPQHF. The CDR3 region has the DNA TGTGCCAGCAGCAGGGGAGGTGGTCAGCCCCAGCATTTT.

The chain carries TRBV23-1 and TRBJ2-5; a possible D gene is TRBD1 (7 bases). TRBV23-1 is an ORF, with its function uncertain. The CDR3 totals 17 residues. V was pared by 0 bases and J by 3 bases, with 17 bases between. CDR3 DNA: TGCGCCAGCAGTCAATCGTTAAACAGGGGAGGAAAAGAGACCCAGTACTTC. Its translation: CASSQSLNRGGKETQYF.

V usage is TRBV5-4 and J usage is TRBJ1-6; TRBD1 agrees at 8 bases. With 6 bases clipped from V and 4 bases from J, the junction kept 6 bases outside the gene matches. The CDR3 totals 15 residues. Germline CDR1 reads SGHNT; CDR2 reads YYREEE (reference sequence). CDR3 sequence (DNA): TGTGCCAGCACCACAGGGGGGGTGTATAATTCACCCCTCCACTTT. It encodes CASTTGGVYNSPLHF. Drawing the rest from reference TRBV5-4 and TRBJ1-6, the complete variable domain is ETGVTQSPTHLIKTRGQQVTLRCSSQSGHNTVSWYQQALGQGPQFIFQYYREEENGRGNFPPRFSGLQFPNYSSELNVNALELDDSALYLCASTTGGVYNSPLHFGNGTRLTVT.